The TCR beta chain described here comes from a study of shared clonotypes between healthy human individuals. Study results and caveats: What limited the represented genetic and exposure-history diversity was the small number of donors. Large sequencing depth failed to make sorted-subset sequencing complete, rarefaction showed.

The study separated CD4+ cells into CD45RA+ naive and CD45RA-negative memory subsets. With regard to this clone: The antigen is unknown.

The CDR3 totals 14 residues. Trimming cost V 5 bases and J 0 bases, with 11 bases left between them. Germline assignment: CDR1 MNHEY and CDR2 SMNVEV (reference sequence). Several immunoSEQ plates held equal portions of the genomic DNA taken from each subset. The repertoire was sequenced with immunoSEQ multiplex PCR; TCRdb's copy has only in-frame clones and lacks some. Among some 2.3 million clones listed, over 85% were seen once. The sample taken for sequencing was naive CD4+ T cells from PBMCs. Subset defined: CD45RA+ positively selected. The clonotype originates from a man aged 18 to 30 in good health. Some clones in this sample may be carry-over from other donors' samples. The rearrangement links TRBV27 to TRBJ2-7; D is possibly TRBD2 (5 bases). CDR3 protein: CASSKSGSSYEQYF. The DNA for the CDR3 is TGTGCCAGCAGTAAAAGCGGCTCCTCCTACGAGCAGTACTTC.